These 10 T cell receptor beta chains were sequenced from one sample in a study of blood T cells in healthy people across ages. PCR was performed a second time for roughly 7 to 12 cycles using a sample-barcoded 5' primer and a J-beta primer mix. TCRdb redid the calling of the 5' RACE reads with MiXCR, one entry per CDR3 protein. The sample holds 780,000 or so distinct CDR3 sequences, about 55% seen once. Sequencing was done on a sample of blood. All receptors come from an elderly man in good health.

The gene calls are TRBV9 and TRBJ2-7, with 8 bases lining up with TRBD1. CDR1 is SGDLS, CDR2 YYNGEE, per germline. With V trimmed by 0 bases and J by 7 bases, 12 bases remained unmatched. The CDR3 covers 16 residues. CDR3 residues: CASSVAGGAWDNEQYF. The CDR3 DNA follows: TGTGCCAGCAGCGTAGCAGGGGGCGCATGGGACAATGAGCAGTACTTC.

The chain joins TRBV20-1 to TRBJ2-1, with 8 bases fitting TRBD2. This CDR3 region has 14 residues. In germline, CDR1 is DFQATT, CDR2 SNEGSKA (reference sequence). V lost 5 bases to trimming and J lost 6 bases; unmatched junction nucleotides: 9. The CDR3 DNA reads TGCAGTGCTCCGGGACTAGGCCCCTCCAATGAGCAGTTCTTC. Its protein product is CSAPGLGPSNEQFF.

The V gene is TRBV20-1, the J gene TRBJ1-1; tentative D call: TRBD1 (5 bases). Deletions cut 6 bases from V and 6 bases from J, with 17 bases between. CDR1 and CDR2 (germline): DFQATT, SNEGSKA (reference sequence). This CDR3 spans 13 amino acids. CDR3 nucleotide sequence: TGCAGTGCAAGGGACCTCCTGGGGGCTGAAGCTTTCTTT. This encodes CSARDLLGAEAFF.

The CDR3 loop is CATSRQGKGYTF. For the CDR3, the DNA is TGTGCCACCAGCAGGCAGGGGAAGGGCTACACCTTC. This chain links TRBV15 with TRBJ1-2, with D possibly TRBD1 on 6 matching bases. There are 12 residues in the CDR3. The V gene's germline CDR1 is LNHNV and CDR2 YYDKDF (reference sequence). V lost 3 bases and J lost 8, with 10 bases in between.

CDR3 sequence reads: CASTAWVTSGANVLTF. The CDR3 coding sequence is TGTGCCAGCACCGCCTGGGTAACCTCTGGGGCCAACGTCCTGACTTTC. J is TRBJ2-6 and V is TRBV5-4, with D uncertain. The CDR3 extends over 16 amino acids. CDR1 and CDR2 (germline): SGHNT, YYREEE (reference sequence). Trimming took 6 bases from V and 0 from J, leaving 13 bases between them.

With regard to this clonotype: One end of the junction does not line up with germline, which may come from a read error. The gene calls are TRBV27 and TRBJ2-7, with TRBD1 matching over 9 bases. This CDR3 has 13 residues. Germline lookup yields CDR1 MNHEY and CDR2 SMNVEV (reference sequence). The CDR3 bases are TGTGCCAGTAGTTGGGGACAGGGAATGGAGCAGTACTTC. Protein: CASSWGQGMEQYF.

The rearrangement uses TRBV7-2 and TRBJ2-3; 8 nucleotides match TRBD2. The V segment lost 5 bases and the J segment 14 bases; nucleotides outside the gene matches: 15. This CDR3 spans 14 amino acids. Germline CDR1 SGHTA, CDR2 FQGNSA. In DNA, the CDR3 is TGTGCCAGCAGCCACGGGGGGGGGCGAAGATACGCGTATTTT. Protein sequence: CASSHGGGRRYAYF. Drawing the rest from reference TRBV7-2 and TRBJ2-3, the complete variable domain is GAGVSQSPSNKVTEKGKDVELRCDPISGHTALYWYRQSLGQGLEFLIYFQGNSAPDKSGLPSDRFSAERTGGSVSTLTIQRTQQEDSAVYLCASSHGGGRRYAYFGPGTRLTVL.

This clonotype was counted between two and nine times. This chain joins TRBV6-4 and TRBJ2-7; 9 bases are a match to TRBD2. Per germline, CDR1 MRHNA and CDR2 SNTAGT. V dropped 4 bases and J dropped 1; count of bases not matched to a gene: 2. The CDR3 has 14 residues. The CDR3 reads CASSVLAGSYEQYF. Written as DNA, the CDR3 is TGTGCCAGCAGTGTACTAGCGGGTTCCTACGAGCAGTACTTC.

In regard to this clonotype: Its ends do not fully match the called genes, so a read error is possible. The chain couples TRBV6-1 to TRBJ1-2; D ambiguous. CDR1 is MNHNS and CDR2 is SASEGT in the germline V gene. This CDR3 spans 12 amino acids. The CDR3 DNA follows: TGTGCCAGCAGTGAAGCAGCTTATGACTACACCTTC. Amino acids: CASSEAAYDYTF.

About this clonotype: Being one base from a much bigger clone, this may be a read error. The CDR3 loop is CASSLGQETNEAFF. CDR3 DNA sequence: TGTGCCAGCAGTTTAGGGCAGGAGACAAATGAAGCTTTCTTT. The V and J genes are TRBV12-3 or TRBV12-4 and TRBJ1-1; no clear D gene. V was clipped by 1 base and J by 7 bases, with 13 bases between them. The CDR3 runs 14 residues.